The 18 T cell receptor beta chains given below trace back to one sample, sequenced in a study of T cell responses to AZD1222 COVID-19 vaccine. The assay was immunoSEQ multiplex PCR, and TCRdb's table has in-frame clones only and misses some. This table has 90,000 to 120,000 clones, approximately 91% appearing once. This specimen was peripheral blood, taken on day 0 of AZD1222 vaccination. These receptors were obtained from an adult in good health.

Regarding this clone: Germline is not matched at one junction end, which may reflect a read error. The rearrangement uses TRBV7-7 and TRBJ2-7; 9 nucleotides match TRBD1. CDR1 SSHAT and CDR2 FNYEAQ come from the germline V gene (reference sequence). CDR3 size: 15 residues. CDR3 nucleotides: TGTGCTAGCAGCTTAGGCCCGGGACAGGGCTACGAGCAGTACTTC. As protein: CASSLGPGQGYEQYF.

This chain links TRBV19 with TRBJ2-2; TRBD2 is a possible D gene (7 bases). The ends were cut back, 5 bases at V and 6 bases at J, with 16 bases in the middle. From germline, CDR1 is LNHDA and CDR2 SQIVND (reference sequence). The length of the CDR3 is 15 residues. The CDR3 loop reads CASSPIVGGPGELFF. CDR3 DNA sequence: TGTGCCAGTAGTCCCATAGTGGGGGGGCCCGGGGAGCTGTTTTTT. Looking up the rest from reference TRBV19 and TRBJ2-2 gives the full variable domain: DGGITQSPKYLFRKEGQNVTLSCEQNLNHDAMYWYRQDPGQGLRLIYYSQIVNDFQKGDIAEGYSVSREKKESFPLTVTSAQKNPTAFYLCASSPIVGGPGELFFGEGSRLTVL.

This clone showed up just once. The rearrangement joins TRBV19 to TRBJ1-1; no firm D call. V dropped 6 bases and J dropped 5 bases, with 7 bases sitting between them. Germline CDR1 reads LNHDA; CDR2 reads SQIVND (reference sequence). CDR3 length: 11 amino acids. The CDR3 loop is CASRVETEAFF. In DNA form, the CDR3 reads TGTGCCAGTAGGGTAGAAACTGAAGCTTTCTTT.

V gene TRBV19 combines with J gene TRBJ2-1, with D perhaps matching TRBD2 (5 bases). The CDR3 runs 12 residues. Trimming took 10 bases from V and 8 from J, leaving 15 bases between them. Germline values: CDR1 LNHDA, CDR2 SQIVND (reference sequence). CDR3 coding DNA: TGTGCCACCGACCGGGGTTCGGATGAGCAGTTCTTC. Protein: CATDRGSDEQFF. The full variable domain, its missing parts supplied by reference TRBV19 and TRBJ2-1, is DGGITQSPKYLFRKEGQNVTLSCEQNLNHDAMYWYRQDPGQGLRLIYYSQIVNDFQKGDIAEGYSVSREKKESFPLTVTSAQKNPTAFYLCATDRGSDEQFFGPGTRLTVL.

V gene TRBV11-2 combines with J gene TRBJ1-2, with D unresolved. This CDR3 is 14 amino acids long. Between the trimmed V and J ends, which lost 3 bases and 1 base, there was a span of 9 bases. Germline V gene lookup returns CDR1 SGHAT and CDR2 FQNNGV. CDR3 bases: TGTGCCAGCAGCTTGGGAGGCGGTAACTATGGCTACACCTTC. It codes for CASSLGGGNYGYTF.

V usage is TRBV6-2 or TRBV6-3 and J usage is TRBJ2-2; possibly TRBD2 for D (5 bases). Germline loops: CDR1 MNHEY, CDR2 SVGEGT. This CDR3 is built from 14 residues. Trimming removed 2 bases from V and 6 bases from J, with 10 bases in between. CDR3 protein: CASSYGPGAGELFF. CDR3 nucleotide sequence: TGTGCCAGCAGTTACGGACCCGGGGCCGGGGAGCTGTTTTTT.

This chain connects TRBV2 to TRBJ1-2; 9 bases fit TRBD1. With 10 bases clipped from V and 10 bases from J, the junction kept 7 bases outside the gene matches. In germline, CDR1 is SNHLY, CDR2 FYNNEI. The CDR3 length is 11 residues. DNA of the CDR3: TGTGCCACTCAGGGACAGGGTGCCTACACCTTC. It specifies CATQGQGAYTF.

The DNA for the CDR3 is TGTGCCAGCAGCTTGGGGACAGCCTCCTACGAGCAGTACTTC. This encodes CASSLGTASYEQYF. The chain combines TRBV5-4 with TRBJ2-7; possibly TRBD1 for D (6 bases). Germline loops: CDR1 SGHNT, CDR2 YYREEE (reference sequence). V was cut by 0 bases and J by 0 bases, with 7 bases left in between. There are 14 residues in the CDR3.

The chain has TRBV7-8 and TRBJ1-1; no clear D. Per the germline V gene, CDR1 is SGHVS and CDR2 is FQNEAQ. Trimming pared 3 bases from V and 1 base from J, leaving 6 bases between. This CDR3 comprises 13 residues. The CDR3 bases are TGTGCCAGCAGCTTCCGCAGGAACACTGAAGCTTTCTTT. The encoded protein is CASSFRRNTEAFF.

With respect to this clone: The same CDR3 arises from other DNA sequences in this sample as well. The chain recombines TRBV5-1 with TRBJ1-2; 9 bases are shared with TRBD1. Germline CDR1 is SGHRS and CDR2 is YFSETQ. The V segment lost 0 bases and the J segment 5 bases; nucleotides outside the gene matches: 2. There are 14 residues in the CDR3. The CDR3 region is CASSLEGTGYGYTF. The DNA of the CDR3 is TGCGCCAGCAGCTTGGAGGGGACAGGGTATGGCTACACCTTC.

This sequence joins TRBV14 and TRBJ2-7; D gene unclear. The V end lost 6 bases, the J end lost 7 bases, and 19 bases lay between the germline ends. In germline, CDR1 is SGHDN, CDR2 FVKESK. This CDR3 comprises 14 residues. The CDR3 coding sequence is TGTGCCAGCAGTCAGACTCCTACGTCGGCGGAGCAGTACTTC. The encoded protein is CASSQTPTSAEQYF.

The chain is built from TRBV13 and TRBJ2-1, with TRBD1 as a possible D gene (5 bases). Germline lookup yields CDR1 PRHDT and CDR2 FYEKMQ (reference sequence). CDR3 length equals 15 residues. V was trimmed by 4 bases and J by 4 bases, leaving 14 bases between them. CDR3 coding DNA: TGTGCCAGCAGCTCAATAGTGGGGCGGTACAATGAGCAGTTCTTC. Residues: CASSSIVGRYNEQFF. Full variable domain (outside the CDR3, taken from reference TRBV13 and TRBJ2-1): AAGVIQSPRHLIKEKRETATLKCYPIPRHDTVYWYQQGPGQDPQFLISFYEKMQSDKGSIPDRFSAQQFSDYHSELNMSSLELGDSALYFCASSSIVGRYNEQFFGPGTRLTVL.

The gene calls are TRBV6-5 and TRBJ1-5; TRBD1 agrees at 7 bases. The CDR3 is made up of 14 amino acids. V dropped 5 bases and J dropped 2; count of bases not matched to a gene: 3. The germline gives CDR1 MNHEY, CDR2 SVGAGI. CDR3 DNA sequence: TGTGCCAGCAGTACAGGACAGGGCAATCAGCCCCAGCATTTT. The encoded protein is CASSTGQGNQPQHF.

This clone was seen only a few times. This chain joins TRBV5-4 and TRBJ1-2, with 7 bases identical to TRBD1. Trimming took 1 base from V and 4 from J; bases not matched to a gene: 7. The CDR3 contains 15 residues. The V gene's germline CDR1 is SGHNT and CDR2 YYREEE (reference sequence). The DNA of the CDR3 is TGTGCCAGCAGCTTGCCAGGGGGGAGCCCCTATGGCTACACCTTC. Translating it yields CASSLPGGSPYGYTF. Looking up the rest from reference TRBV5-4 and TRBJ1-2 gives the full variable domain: ETGVTQSPTHLIKTRGQQVTLRCSSQSGHNTVSWYQQALGQGPQFIFQYYREEENGRGNFPPRFSGLQFPNYSSELNVNALELDDSALYLCASSLPGGSPYGYTFGSGTRLTVV.

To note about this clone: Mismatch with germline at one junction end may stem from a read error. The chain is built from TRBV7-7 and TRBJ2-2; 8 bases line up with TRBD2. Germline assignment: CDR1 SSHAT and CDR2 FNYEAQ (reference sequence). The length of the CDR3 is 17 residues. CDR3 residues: CASSPSPGGVNTGELFF. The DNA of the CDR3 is TGTGCTAGCAGCCCCTCGCCGGGAGGGGTGAACACCGGGGAGCTGTTTTTT.

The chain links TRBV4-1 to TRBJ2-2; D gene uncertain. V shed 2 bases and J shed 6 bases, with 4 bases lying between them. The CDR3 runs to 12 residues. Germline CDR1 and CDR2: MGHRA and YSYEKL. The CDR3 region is CASSQLAGELFF. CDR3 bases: TGCGCCAGCAGCCAACTGGCCGGGGAGCTGTTTTTT.

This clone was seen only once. The DNA of the CDR3 is TGTGCCAGCAGAGATGGGACAGGGGGTAATGAAAAACTGTTTTTT. Its translation: CASRDGTGGNEKLFF. This chain connects TRBV6-5 to TRBJ1-4; the match to TRBD1 covers 11 bases. In germline, CDR1 is MNHEY, CDR2 SVGAGI. There are 15 residues in the CDR3. V shed 6 bases, J shed 4 bases, and the junction held 4 bases outside the gene matches.

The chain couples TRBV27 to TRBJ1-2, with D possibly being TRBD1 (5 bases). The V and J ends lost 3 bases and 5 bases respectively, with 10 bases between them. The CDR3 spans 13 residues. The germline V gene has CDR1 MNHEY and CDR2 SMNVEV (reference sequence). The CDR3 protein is CASSLSQGYGYTF. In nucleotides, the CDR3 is TGTGCCAGCAGTTTGAGTCAGGGATATGGCTACACCTTC.